This T cell receptor (beta chain) was identified during a study of cytomegalovirus exposure and HLA in healthy donors. Study details: In a later analysis, the roughly 130 validation repertoires were reported to have used the same platform as the roughly 670 first-cohort repertoires. Study observations and caveats: Among TCR beta chains, those listed as cytomegalovirus-associated numbered under 200. According to a later analysis, TCR clusters from the first cohort tended to co-occur in the 100 to 150 validation repertoires.

Comments on this clone: No antigen is known for it.

The validation cohort, a group of over a hundred subjects, included the donors and was separate from the approximately 700-subject first cohort. Method: immunoSEQ multiplex PCR; TCRdb's copy keeps in-frame clones and lacks some. The sample consists of 150,000 to 200,000 clones, roughly 89% of them appearing once. The CDR3 is made up of 16 amino acids. CDR1 and CDR2 (germline): MRHNA, SNTAGT. With V trimmed by 4 bases and J by 6 bases, 8 bases remained unmatched. The chain recombines TRBV6-4 with TRBJ2-1; TRBD2 agrees at 11 bases. The sequence was collected from a man younger than 35 in good health and CMV-seropositive. The sequenced material came from PBMCs. The CDR3 sequence: CASSALASGRPNEQFF. DNA for the CDR3: TGTGCCAGCAGTGCCCTGGCTAGCGGGAGGCCCAATGAGCAGTTCTTC.